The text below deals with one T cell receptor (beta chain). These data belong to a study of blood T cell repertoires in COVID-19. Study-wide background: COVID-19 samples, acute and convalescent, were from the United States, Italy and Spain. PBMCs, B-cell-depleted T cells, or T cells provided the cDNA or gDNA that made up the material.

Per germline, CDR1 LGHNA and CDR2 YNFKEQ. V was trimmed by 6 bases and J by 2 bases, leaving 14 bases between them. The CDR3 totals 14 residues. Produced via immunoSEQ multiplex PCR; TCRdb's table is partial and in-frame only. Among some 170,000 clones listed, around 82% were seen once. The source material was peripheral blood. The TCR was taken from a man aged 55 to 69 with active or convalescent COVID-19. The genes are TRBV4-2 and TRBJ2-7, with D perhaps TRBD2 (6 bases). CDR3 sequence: CASSQGLATYEQYF. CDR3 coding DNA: TGTGCCAGCAGTCAGGGACTCGCCACCTACGAGCAGTACTTC.